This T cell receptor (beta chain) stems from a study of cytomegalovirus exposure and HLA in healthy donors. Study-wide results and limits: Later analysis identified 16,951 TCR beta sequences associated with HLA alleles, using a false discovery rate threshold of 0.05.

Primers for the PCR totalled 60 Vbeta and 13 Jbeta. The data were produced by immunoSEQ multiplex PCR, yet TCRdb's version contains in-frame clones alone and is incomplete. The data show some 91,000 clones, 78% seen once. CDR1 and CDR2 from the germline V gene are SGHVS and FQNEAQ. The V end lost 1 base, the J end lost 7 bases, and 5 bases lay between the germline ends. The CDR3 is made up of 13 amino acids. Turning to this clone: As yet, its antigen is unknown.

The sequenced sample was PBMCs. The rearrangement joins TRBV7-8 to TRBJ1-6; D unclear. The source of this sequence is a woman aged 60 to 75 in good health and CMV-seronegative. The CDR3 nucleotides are TGTGCCAGCAGCTTAGGAGGGAATTCACCCCTCCACTTT. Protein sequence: CASSLGGNSPLHF.